This T cell receptor beta chain is from a study of cytomegalovirus exposure and HLA in healthy donors. Study overall: A prior analysis found roughly 100 million unique TCR beta sequences from around 180 million T cells. General study results and limits: In a later analysis, across HLA loci, associated TCR counts were highest for DRB1, lowest for HLA-C. Reportedly, diagnosis of cytomegalovirus status by the classifier showed high specificity and sensitivity. As a later analysis showed, a missense DCLRE1C variant was linked to trimming of TCR beta V- and J-genes.

PCR used 60 Vbeta primers and 13 Jbeta primers. TCRdb's copy holds only in-frame clones and misses some; the assay was immunoSEQ multiplex PCR. The sample shows 120,000 or so clones, 15% of them seen only once. This clone was found a few times. Its target is unknown. V was clipped by 7 bases and J by 2 bases; unmatched bases: 8. This CDR3 is 15 amino acids long. Germline CDR1 SQVTM, CDR2 ANQGSEA. The sequence was obtained from a woman aged 18 to 35 in good health and CMV-seronegative. The rearrangement links TRBV29-1 to TRBJ2-5; 12 nucleotides match TRBD2. The sample was PBMCs. The CDR3 protein is CSAVLAGGPQETQYF. The CDR3 DNA follows: TGCAGCGCCGTACTAGCGGGAGGTCCTCAAGAGACCCAGTACTTC.